These T cell receptor beta chains were read from a single sample in a study of siplizumab effects on memory and regulatory T cells. Some clones are missing from TCRdb's copy, which holds only in-frame ones; the method was immunoSEQ multiplex PCR. Of some 100,000 clones detected, 94% appear once; the ten largest clones hold roughly 0.6%. Sequencing was carried out using Tregs sorted from blood. The receptor set was obtained from a human donor in good health. Both conserved end residues are part of each CDR3. The D gene is left open where the match is weak. A clone size is listed for some rows: how often the clone was seen (once, few, many), or a class if it is expanded.

D gene,J gene,clone size,V gene,CDR3 DNA,CDR3 protein
NA,TRBJ2-2,NA,TRBV18,TGTGCCAGCTCACCCACCGGGGAGCTGTTTTTT,CASSPTGELFF
NA,TRBJ2-4,NA,TRBV4-1,TGCGCCAGCAGCCAAGAGGAGTTAGCCAAAAACATTCAGTACTTC,CASSQEELAKNIQYF
NA,TRBJ2-1,once,TRBV11-3,TGTGCCAGCAGCCGCGGGGATGAGCAGTTCTTC,CASSRGDEQFF
NA,TRBJ1-4,NA,TRBV9,TGTGCCAGCAGCGTCACTGCAACTAATGAAAAACTGTTTTTT,CASSVTATNEKLFF
NA,TRBJ2-7,NA,TRBV27,TGTGCCAGCAGTTTCGGGTGGAGCTCCTACGAGCAGTACTTC,CASSFGWSSYEQYF
NA,TRBJ2-1,NA,TRBV20-1,TGCAGTGCCAGATACAATGAGCAGTTCTTC,CSARYNEQFF
NA,TRBJ1-5,NA,TRBV19,TGTGCCAGTAAGAGGGGTGCAGGCGGGACCGCCAAGCCCCAGCATTTT,CASKRGAGGTAKPQHF
NA,TRBJ2-2,NA,TRBV11-2,TGTGCCAGCAGCTTAGTAAGGATTTTGGCTAACCATATGACCGGGGAGCTGTTTTTT,CASSLVRILANHMTGELFF
NA,TRBJ2-1,once,TRBV6-1,TGTGCCACCACCCTGGCGGAACCCCGTGGGCAGTTCTTC,CATTLAEPRGQFF
NA,TRBJ1-1,NA,TRBV29-1,TGCAGCGTCGAAACGAGGCCTCCGAACACTGAAGCTTTCTTT,CSVETRPPNTEAFF
NA,TRBJ1-3,NA,TRBV15,TGTGCCACCAGTACGGGTTTCTCTGGAAACACCATATATTTT,CATSTGFSGNTIYF
NA,TRBJ1-6,NA,TRBV2,TGTGCCAGCAGTGTTAGGGGGGGCCGATCACCCCTCCACTTT,CASSVRGGRSPLHF
NA,TRBJ1-5,NA,TRBV27,TGTGCCAGCAGTTTGGTCCCGGGGGTCAATCAGCCCCAGCATTTT,CASSLVPGVNQPQHF
NA,TRBJ2-2,NA,TRBV10-3,TGTGCCATCAGTGGGACCGGGGGTATTGCAGGAGGGGTTACCGGGGAGCTGTTTTTT,CAISGTGGIAGGVTGELFF
NA,TRBJ2-1,once,TRBV5-1,TGCGCCAGCAGGGGCAGGGCGAGGGATGAGCAGTTCTTC,CASRGRARDEQFF
TRBD2,TRBJ2-2,once,TRBV4-2,TGTGCCAGCAGCCCGACTAGCGGGAACACCGGGGAGCTGTTTTTT,CASSPTSGNTGELFF
NA,TRBJ2-5,NA,TRBV18,TGTGCCAGCTCTCTCCAAGAGACCCAGTACTTC,CASSLQETQYF
TRBD1,TRBJ1-3,once,TRBV28,TGTGCCAGCAGTCGACAGGGGGCAATTGGAAACACCATATATTTT,CASSRQGAIGNTIYF
NA,TRBJ1-1,once,TRBV11-2,TGTGCCAGCAGCCCCCAGCGGGACACTGAAGCTTTCTTT,CASSPQRDTEAFF
NA,TRBJ2-2,NA,TRBV2,TGTGCCAGCAGTGAAGCAGGGTTGCGGACCGGGGAGCTGTTTTTT,CASSEAGLRTGELFF
NA,TRBJ1-5,NA,TRBV5-4,TGTGCCAGCAGCTTGGCTGGAACTCCGCCCCAGCATTTT,CASSLAGTPPQHF
TRBD1,TRBJ2-7,NA,TRBV2,TGTGCCAGCGCGCGACAGGGGTACGAGCAGTACTTC,CASARQGYEQYF
NA,TRBJ2-1,NA,TRBV10-1,TGCGCCAGCAGTGAGTCAGGGCAGGGGATAGGGAATGAGCAGTTCTTC,CASSESGQGIGNEQFF
NA,TRBJ2-6,NA,TRBV6-4,TGTGCCAGCAAACCCTCTGGGGCCAACGTCCTGACTTTC,CASKPSGANVLTF
NA,TRBJ2-7,NA,TRBV7-2,TGTGCCAGTGGACGCGAGCAGTACTTC,CASGREQYF
NA,TRBJ1-2,NA,TRBV10-3,TGTGCCATCAGTGAGGGGGGAGAAAGCGGCTACACCTTC,CAISEGGESGYTF
NA,TRBJ1-1,NA,TRBV15,TGTGCCACCAGCAGAGCCCCGGGGGCAGGGCTGAACACTGAAGCTTTCTTT,CATSRAPGAGLNTEAFF
NA,TRBJ2-7,NA,TRBV7-9,TGTGCCAGCAGCTTCCAGTCATACACCTACGAGCAGTACTTC,CASSFQSYTYEQYF
NA,TRBJ2-7,NA,TRBV19,TGTGCCAGTAGTAGGTCCGGGTCGTCCTACGAGCAGTACTTC,CASSRSGSSYEQYF
NA,TRBJ2-7,NA,TRBV7-9,TGTGCCAGCAGCAAACGGAGTAGGGAGCAGTACTTC,CASSKRSREQYF
TRBD2,TRBJ2-1,NA,TRBV5-6,TGTGCCAGCAGCTTGGTAACTAGCGGGACCGCGCAGTTCTTC,CASSLVTSGTAQFF
NA,TRBJ1-1,NA,TRBV27,TGTGCCAGCAGTAAACAGGGAAACACTGAAGCTTTCTTT,CASSKQGNTEAFF
TRBD2,TRBJ2-3,NA,TRBV14,TGTGCCAGCACCCGCGGGGGGCGAGGAGATACGCAGTATTTT,CASTRGGRGDTQYF
NA,TRBJ1-2,NA,TRBV30,TGTGCCTGGAGTGTATGGCCCAGGGAAGGCTACACCTTC,CAWSVWPREGYTF
NA,TRBJ2-2,NA,TRBV7-3,TGTGCCAGCAGCTTAATCCCAACGAACACCGGGGAGCTGTTTTTT,CASSLIPTNTGELFF
TRBD2,TRBJ2-5,NA,TRBV10-1,TGCGCCAGCAGTGAGTCCCGGACTAGACAGTACTTC,CASSESRTRQYF
NA,TRBJ2-3,NA,TRBV5-4,TGTGCCAGCAGCTTGCCAGGAATAGATACGCAGTATTTT,CASSLPGIDTQYF